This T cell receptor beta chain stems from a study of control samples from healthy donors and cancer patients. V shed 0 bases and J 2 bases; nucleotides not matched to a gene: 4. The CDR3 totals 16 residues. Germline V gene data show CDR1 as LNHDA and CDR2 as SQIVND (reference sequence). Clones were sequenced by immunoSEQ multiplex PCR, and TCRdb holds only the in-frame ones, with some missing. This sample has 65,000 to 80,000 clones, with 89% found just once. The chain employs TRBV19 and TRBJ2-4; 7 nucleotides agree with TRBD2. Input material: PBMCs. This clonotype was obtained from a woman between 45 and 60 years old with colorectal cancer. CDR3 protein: CASSIEGGGSKNIQYF. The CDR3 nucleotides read TGTGCCAGTAGTATAGAAGGCGGGGGTTCCAAAAACATTCAGTACTTC.